Sequencing of this T cell receptor beta chain was carried out in a study of T cells in women clearing cervical HPV infection. In the study overall: No precancer developed; the control's incident HPV16 infection cleared within 12 months. Cases' blood sampling followed lesion detection by median approximately 150 days (90 to 200). Blood came at first lesion visit for cases, post-clearance for controls.

On this clone itself: The missing CDR3 end, 3 residues past where the read stops, is filled in from the germline J gene.

Germline CDR1 is SGHNT and CDR2 is YENEEA. The CDR3 length is 15 residues. V was trimmed by 2 bases and J by 0 bases, leaving 11 bases between them. TCR beta CDR3 amplified by multiplex PCR from roughly 1,300 ng genomic DNA. The method was immunoSEQ multiplex PCR; TCRdb's version includes in-frame clones alone and lacks a portion of them. In all, the sample yields around 33,000 clones. This rearrangement joins TRBV11-3 to TRBJ2-7, with D maybe TRBD1 (5 bases). Input material: blood buffy coat. This sequence was found in a woman aged 18-70 years with a cervical HPV16 infection that either progressed to CIN3+ or cleared (not recorded which). CDR3 in amino acids: CASSLLDTSSYEQYF. The CDR3 DNA, read in part, is TGTGCCAGCAGCTTATTGGACACCTCCTCCTACGAG. The full variable domain, rest sourced from reference TRBV11-3 and TRBJ2-7, is EAGVVQSPRYKIIEKKQPVAFWCNPISGHNTLYWYLQNLGQGPELLIRYENEEAVDDSQLPKDRFSAERLKGVDSTLKIQPAELGDSAVYLCASSLLDTSSYEQYFGPGTRLTVT.